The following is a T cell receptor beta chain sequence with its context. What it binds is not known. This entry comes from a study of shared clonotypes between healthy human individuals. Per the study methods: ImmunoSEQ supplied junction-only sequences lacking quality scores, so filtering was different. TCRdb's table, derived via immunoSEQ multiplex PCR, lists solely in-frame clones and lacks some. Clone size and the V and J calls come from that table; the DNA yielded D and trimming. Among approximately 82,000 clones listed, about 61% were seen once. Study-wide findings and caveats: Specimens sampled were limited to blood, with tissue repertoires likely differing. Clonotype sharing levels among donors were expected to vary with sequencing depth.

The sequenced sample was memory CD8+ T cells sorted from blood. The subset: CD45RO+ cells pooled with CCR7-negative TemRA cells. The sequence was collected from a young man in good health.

The CDR3 reads CASSIQGAGEQYF. CDR3 DNA: TGTGCCAGCAGTATACAGGGGGCGGGGGAGCAGTACTTC. The chain recombines TRBV28 with TRBJ2-7; 9 positions agree with TRBD1. CDR3 length: 13 residues. V was pared by 5 bases and J by 7 bases, with 6 bases of the junction left unmatched. From germline, CDR1 is MDHEN and CDR2 SYDVKM.